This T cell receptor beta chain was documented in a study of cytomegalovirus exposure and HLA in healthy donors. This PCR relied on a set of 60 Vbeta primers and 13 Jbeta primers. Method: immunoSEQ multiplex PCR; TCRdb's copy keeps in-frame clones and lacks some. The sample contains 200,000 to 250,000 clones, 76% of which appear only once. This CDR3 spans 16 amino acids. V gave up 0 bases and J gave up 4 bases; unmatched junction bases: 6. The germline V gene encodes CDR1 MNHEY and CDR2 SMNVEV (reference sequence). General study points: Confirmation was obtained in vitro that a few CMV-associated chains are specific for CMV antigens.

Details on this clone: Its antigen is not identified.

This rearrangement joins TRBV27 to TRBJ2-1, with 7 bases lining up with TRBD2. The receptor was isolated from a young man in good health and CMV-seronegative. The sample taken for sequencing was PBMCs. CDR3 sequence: CASSLSMAGVYNEQFF. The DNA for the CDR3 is TGTGCCAGCAGTTTATCGATGGCGGGGGTGTACAATGAGCAGTTCTTC.